A single sample is the source of the 27 T cell receptor beta chains below, sequenced in a study of blood T cell repertoires in COVID-19. The data were produced by immunoSEQ multiplex PCR, yet TCRdb's version contains in-frame clones alone and is incomplete. The sample holds a few hundred thousand clones, roughly 90% seen once. The sequenced sample consisted of peripheral blood. The receptor source for this set is a woman in her twenties or thirties with COVID-19, enrolled during active disease.

The gene calls are TRBV20-1 and TRBJ2-7, with TRBD2 matching over 7 bases. The germline V gene has CDR1 DFQATT and CDR2 SNEGSKA (reference sequence). The CDR3 contains 11 residues. The V segment lost 3 bases and the J segment 6 bases; nucleotides outside the gene matches: 2. The CDR3 reads CSARTSREQYF. For the CDR3, the DNA is TGCAGTGCTAGGACTAGCCGCGAGCAGTACTTC.

CDR3 DNA sequence: TGTGCCAGCAAATCGGACACCACAGATACGCAGTATTTT. Translated: CASKSDTTDTQYF. The gene calls are TRBV6-5 and TRBJ2-3; perhaps TRBD1 as D (5 bases). The CDR3 spans 13 residues. V was shortened by 7 bases and J by 2 bases, with 10 bases between the two germline ends. Germline V gives CDR1 MNHEY, CDR2 SVGAGI.

CDR3 coding DNA: TGTGCCAGCAGCCCGGGACAGGGGAACCTTGCTAACTATGGCTACACCTTC. Protein sequence: CASSPGQGNLANYGYTF. This chain joins TRBV6-2 or TRBV6-3 and TRBJ1-2; 10 nucleotides agree with TRBD1. CDR1 MNHEY and CDR2 SVGEGT come from the germline V gene. Losses at the gene ends were 6 bases for V and 0 bases for J; bases not matched to a gene: 10. This CDR3 contains 17 residues.

The chain has TRBV2 and TRBJ1-2; no definite D call. The V end was cut by 4 bases, the J end by 8 bases, with 11 bases between. The CDR3 is made up of 12 amino acids. CDR1 and CDR2 from the germline V gene are SNHLY and FYNNEI. The CDR3 DNA reads TGTGCCAGCAGTGCGGAGGGCCACGGCTACACCTTC. Its protein is CASSAEGHGYTF.

The chain employs TRBV10-3 and TRBJ1-1; the D gene is possibly TRBD1 (6 bases). The CDR3 spans 14 residues. Deletions cut 6 bases from V and 5 bases from J, with 16 bases between. Germline V CDR1 and CDR2: ENHRY, SYGVKD. CDR3 in DNA: TGTGCCATCAGGGAGGCGGGGGGCGGGACTGAAGCTTTCTTT. Its translation: CAIREAGGGTEAFF.

The V gene is TRBV2, the J gene TRBJ2-1, with D possibly being TRBD1 (5 bases). Germline assignment: CDR1 SNHLY and CDR2 FYNNEI. The length of the CDR3 is 15 residues. V was cut by 0 bases and J by 7 bases, with 13 bases left in between. DNA of the CDR3: TGTGCCAGCAGTGAAGCGCACACAGGACGGAATGAGCAGTTCTTC. This gives the protein CASSEAHTGRNEQFF. The variable domain in full, with the rest retrieved from reference TRBV2 and TRBJ2-1, is EPEVTQTPSHQVTQMGQEVILRCVPISNHLYFYWYRQILGQKVEFLVSFYNNEISEKSEIFDDQFSVERPDGSNFTLKIRSTKLEDSAMYFCASSEAHTGRNEQFFGPGTRLTVL.

The table lists this clone with a few counts. This sequence joins TRBV4-2 and TRBJ1-3; D possibly corresponds to TRBD1 (5 bases). CDR3 length: 16 residues. Germline CDR1 reads LGHNA; CDR2 reads YNFKEQ. V was shortened by 2 bases and J by 3 bases, with 14 bases between the two germline ends. The CDR3 is CASSQTGTEGGNTIYF. DNA of the CDR3: TGTGCCAGCAGCCAAACGGGGACTGAGGGTGGAAACACCATATATTTT.

J is TRBJ2-6 and V is TRBV11-3, with 9 bases that match TRBD1. The CDR3 spans 17 residues. V was pared by 8 bases and J by 0 bases, with 8 bases of the junction left unmatched. Germline CDR1 and CDR2: SGHNT and YENEEA. The CDR3 DNA is TGTGCCAGCGGGCCGGGACAGGGTTCCTCTGGGGCCAACGTCCTGACTTTC. Protein sequence: CASGPGQGSSGANVLTF. Together with reference TRBV11-3 and TRBJ2-6, the CDR3 gives the full variable domain: EAGVVQSPRYKIIEKKQPVAFWCNPISGHNTLYWYLQNLGQGPELLIRYENEEAVDDSQLPKDRFSAERLKGVDSTLKIQPAELGDSAVYLCASGPGQGSSGANVLTFGAGSRLTVL.

This clone occurred once. This chain connects TRBV3-1 (or the pseudogene TRBV3-2) to TRBJ1-4; D uncertain. Per germline, CDR1 LGHDT and CDR2 YNNKEL (reference sequence). V was clipped by 4 bases and J by 8 bases, with 5 bases between them. The CDR3 spans 11 residues. The CDR3 sequence is CASSLREKLFF. CDR3 in DNA: TGTGCCAGCAGCCTGCGGGAAAAACTGTTTTTT.

V gene TRBV28 combines with J gene TRBJ2-7; TRBD1 matches at 8 bases. Germline trimming cut 5 bases from V and 4 bases from J; bases unmatched to any gene: 7. The CDR3 spans 14 residues. The germline V gene has CDR1 MDHEN and CDR2 SYDVKM. The CDR3 nucleotides are TGTGCCAGCAGTGCAACAGGGGGAAGGTACGAGCAGTACGTC. It yields the protein CASSATGGRYEQYV.

The J gene is TRBJ1-6, the V gene TRBV6-5, with TRBD1 identical over 9 bases. The CDR3 runs to 15 residues. V lost 10 bases, J lost 4 bases, and 8 bases stayed unmatched. CDR1 is MNHEY and CDR2 is SVGAGI in the germline V gene. The CDR3 nucleotides are TGTGCCACCTCTCCCGGGACAGGGTATAATTCACCCCTCCACTTT. Encoded protein: CATSPGTGYNSPLHF.

A remark on this clone: Other DNA sequences in this specimen translate into the identical CDR3. The gene calls are TRBV5-6 and TRBJ1-2; D is uncertain. Trimming removed 0 bases at V and 8 bases at J, with 5 bases between. Germline V CDR1 and CDR2: SGHDT, YYEEEE. The CDR3 spans 11 residues. CDR3 sequence: CASSLAGGYTF. CDR3 sequence (DNA): TGTGCCAGCAGCTTGGCGGGAGGCTACACCTTC.

This clone is a singleton in its sample. The rearrangement joins TRBV29-1 to TRBJ2-3; possibly TRBD2 for D (5 bases). This CDR3 has 14 residues. Trimming cost V 1 base and J 3 bases, with 11 bases left between them. The V gene's germline CDR1 is SQVTM and CDR2 ANQGSEA. The CDR3 reads CSVEGSRRTDTQYF. The CDR3 DNA reads TGCAGCGTTGAAGGTTCAAGGAGGACAGATACGCAGTATTTT.

CDR3 in amino acids: CASAAVYNSPLHF. The CDR3 bases are TGTGCCAGCGCAGCGGTATATAATTCACCCCTCCACTTT. The chain combines TRBV11-2 with TRBJ1-6; D call uncertain. The CDR3 length is 13 residues. CDR1 and CDR2 from the germline V gene are SGHAT and FQNNGV. With 8 bases removed from V and 4 bases from J, the gap between germline ends came to 9 bases.

This chain joins TRBV7-8 and TRBJ1-1, with 7 positions matching TRBD1. V shed 5 bases and J 8 bases; nucleotides not matched to a gene: 8. The V gene's germline CDR1 is SGHVS and CDR2 FQNEAQ. The CDR3 totals 13 residues. In DNA, the CDR3 is TGTGCCAGCAGCGTAGACAGGGACCAAGAAGCTTTCTTT. Its protein product is CASSVDRDQEAFF.

This rearrangement joins TRBV6-6 to TRBJ1-2; 7 nucleotides align to TRBD1. V lost 6 bases and J lost 4; bases outside the gene matches: 8. The CDR3 spans 14 residues. CDR1 is MNHNY, CDR2 SVGAGI, per germline (reference sequence). The CDR3 DNA reads TGTGCCAGCAGAACCGGGACAGCGGTCTATGGCTACACCTTC. As protein: CASRTGTAVYGYTF.

The rearrangement links TRBV6-5 to TRBJ1-5, with D possibly TRBD1 on 6 matching bases. The CDR3 runs 14 residues. Between the trimmed V and J ends, which lost 2 bases and 4 bases, there was a span of 9 bases. Per germline, CDR1 MNHEY and CDR2 SVGAGI. DNA for the CDR3: TGTGCCAGCAGTTACGACAGGTTTAATCAGCCCCAGCATTTT. Translated, it gives CASSYDRFNQPQHF.

The rearrangement uses TRBV12-3 or TRBV12-4 and TRBJ2-1; perhaps TRBD2 as D (5 bases). The CDR3 totals 13 residues. V dropped 6 bases and J dropped 3 bases, with 9 bases sitting between them. Here the CDR3 DNA reads TGTGCCAGCAGGTTCGGGATCTACAATGAGCAGTTCTTC. Encoded protein: CASRFGIYNEQFF.

The chain is built from TRBV7-3 and TRBJ2-1; 7 bases line up with TRBD2. V shed 5 bases, J shed 12 bases, and the junction held 7 bases outside the gene matches. The CDR3 is made up of 12 amino acids. Germline CDR1 and CDR2: SGHTA and FQGTGA. The CDR3 region is CASSPQRGVQFF. Written as DNA, the CDR3 is TGTGCCAGCAGCCCCCAGCGGGGAGTGCAGTTCTTC.

A single count supports this clone. The CDR3 DNA follows: TGTGCCAGCAGCTCCGGACAACACTATGGCTACACCTTC. It specifies CASSSGQHYGYTF. The chain links TRBV7-9 to TRBJ1-2, with TRBD1 as a possible D gene (5 bases). Deletions cut 4 bases from V and 3 bases from J, with 9 bases between. CDR3 size: 13 residues. Germline assignment: CDR1 SEHNR and CDR2 FQNEAQ (reference sequence).

The table lists this clone with a few counts. The chain recombines TRBV5-5 with TRBJ1-1, with D perhaps TRBD1 (5 bases). Germline loops: CDR1 SGHKS, CDR2 YYEKEE (reference sequence). Trimming shortened V by 4 bases and J by 4 bases, and 14 bases separated the two germline ends. This CDR3 has 14 amino acids. The CDR3 protein is CASSQGGGPTEAFF. The DNA of the CDR3 is TGTGCCAGCAGCCAGGGCGGGGGACCCACTGAAGCTTTCTTT. Full variable domain (missing parts from reference TRBV5-5 and TRBJ1-1): DAGVTQSPTHLIKTRGQQVTLRCSPISGHKSVSWYQQVLGQGPQFIFQYYEKEERGRGNFPDRFSARQFPNYSSELNVNALLLGDSALYLCASSQGGGPTEAFFGQGTRLTVV.

The chain recombines TRBV2 with TRBJ2-5, with D perhaps TRBD2 (6 bases). Trimming cost V 4 bases and J 3 bases, with 9 bases left between them. The CDR3 has 13 residues. Germline values: CDR1 SNHLY, CDR2 FYNNEI. Here the CDR3 reads CASSGGEEETQYF. DNA for the CDR3: TGTGCCAGCAGTGGGGGGGAGGAAGAGACCCAGTACTTC.

The chain couples TRBV19 to TRBJ1-2, with D possibly being TRBD1 (5 bases). Germline V CDR1 and CDR2: LNHDA, SQIVND (reference sequence). V was clipped by 7 bases and J by 0 bases, with 9 bases between them. The CDR3 is 13 amino acids. The CDR3 spells CASNQGSNYGYTF. CDR3 sequence (DNA): TGTGCCAGTAACCAGGGCTCTAACTATGGCTACACCTTC. Filled out from reference TRBV19 and TRBJ1-2, the complete variable domain reads DGGITQSPKYLFRKEGQNVTLSCEQNLNHDAMYWYRQDPGQGLRLIYYSQIVNDFQKGDIAEGYSVSREKKESFPLTVTSAQKNPTAFYLCASNQGSNYGYTFGSGTRLTVV.

In this sample, this clone turned up once. The gene calls are TRBV6-1 and TRBJ1-2; 9 bases fit TRBD1. This CDR3 has 15 residues. Germline assignment: CDR1 MNHNS and CDR2 SASEGT. Trimming took 2 bases from V and 5 from J; bases not matched to a gene: 6. The CDR3 here is CASSESRTGVYGYTF. As DNA, the CDR3 is TGTGCCAGCAGTGAATCGAGGACAGGGGTTTATGGCTACACCTTC.

This clone was seen a few times. J is TRBJ1-2 and V is TRBV7-9, with D perhaps matching TRBD1 (5 bases). V lost 2 bases, J lost 2 bases, and 15 bases lay in between. This CDR3 comprises 16 residues. Per the germline V gene, CDR1 is SEHNR and CDR2 is FQNEAQ (reference sequence). The chain's CDR3 is CASSLSSRGANYGYTF. Here the CDR3 DNA reads TGTGCCAGCAGCTTATCCTCGCGGGGCGCCAACTATGGCTACACCTTC.

This clone was observed a few times. The V and J genes are TRBV2 and TRBJ1-4; 7 nucleotides match TRBD1. The CDR3 spans 13 residues. The germline gives CDR1 SNHLY, CDR2 FYNNEI. V lost 6 bases to trimming and J lost 7 bases; unmatched junction nucleotides: 5. CDR3 loop: CASRTGSGEKLFF. In DNA, the CDR3 is TGTGCCAGCAGGACAGGGAGTGGTGAAAAACTGTTTTTT.

The chain combines TRBV19 with TRBJ1-2; the match to TRBD1 covers 9 bases. V was clipped by 7 bases and J by 3 bases; unmatched bases: 18. The V gene's germline CDR1 is LNHDA and CDR2 SQIVND (reference sequence). There are 18 residues in the CDR3. The CDR3 bases are TGTGCCAGTAACCAGCCGGGGACAGGGATGGAAGGGTACTATGGCTACACCTTC. Translating gives CASNQPGTGMEGYYGYTF.